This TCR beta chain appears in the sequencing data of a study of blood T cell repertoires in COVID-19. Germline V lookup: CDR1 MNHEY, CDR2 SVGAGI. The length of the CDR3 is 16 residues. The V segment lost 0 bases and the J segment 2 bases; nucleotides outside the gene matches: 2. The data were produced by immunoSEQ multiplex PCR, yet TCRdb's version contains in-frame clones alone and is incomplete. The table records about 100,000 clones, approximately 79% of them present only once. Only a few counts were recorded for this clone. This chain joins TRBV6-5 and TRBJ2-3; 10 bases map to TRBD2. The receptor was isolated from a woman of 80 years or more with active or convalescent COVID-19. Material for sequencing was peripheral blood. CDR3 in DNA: TGTGCCAGCAGTTACTCGAGCGGGAGGGCCACAGATACGCAGTATTTT. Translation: CASSYSSGRATDTQYF.